The 5 T cell receptor beta chains given below trace back to one sample, sequenced in a study of regulatory T cells in long-lasting Graves disease. Through Arm-PCR of CDR3 regions and iRepertoire HTBI primers, TCR beta libraries were built. From the multiplex PCR reads, TCRdb called clonotypes with MiXCR, one entry per CDR3 protein. Seen here are roughly 510,000 distinct CDR3 sequences, about 16% observed once, and the top ten hold around 12%. Time point: newly diagnosed GD, antithyroid drugs for less than 3 months. There was RNA extracted from PBMCs, and the TCR library was made from it. This sample was shared with a second study, whose subject was T cells in Graves' hyperthyroidism and ophthalmopathy.

The material sequenced was peripheral blood mononuclear cells (PBMCs), taken at new diagnosis, from a patient treated with antithyroid drugs. All receptors derive from a man aged 18-30 years with Graves disease.

This clonotype was counted ten times or more. CDR3 nucleotide sequence: TGTGCCAGCAGTGAAGCCTTGGGGGCAACTAATGAAAAACTGTTTTTT. Translated: CASSEALGATNEKLFF. The rearrangement uses TRBV2 and TRBJ1-4; weak D call: TRBD1 (5 bases). The CDR3 is 16 residues long. CDR1 and CDR2 (germline): SNHLY, FYNNEI. V dropped 0 bases and J dropped 0 bases, with 8 bases sitting between them.

A word on this clonotype: The junction shows a germline mismatch at one end, possibly a read error. This rearrangement joins TRBV5-1 to TRBJ2-7; 11 bases fit TRBD2. The CDR3 consists of 13 residues. Germline CDR1 is SGHRS and CDR2 is YFSETQ. CDR3 amino acids: CASSLDTSGSSSW. CDR3 coding DNA: TGCGCCAGCAGCTTGGATACTAGCGGGAGTTCCTCTTGG.

This clonotype was counted between two and nine times. This chain uses TRBV7-9 with TRBJ2-3; 7 bases are a match to TRBD2. CDR3 size: 15 residues. The J segment lost 5 bases and the V segment lost 6 bases, leaving 11 bases of the junction unmatched. CDR1 and CDR2 (germline): SEHNR, FQNEAQ (reference sequence). CDR3 in DNA: TGTGCCAGCAGTCCATTGGGGGGGGACGGAGATACGCAGTATTTT. Amino acid sequence: CASSPLGGDGDTQYF. Based on the CDR3 plus reference TRBV7-9 and TRBJ2-3, the full variable domain is DTGVSQNPRHKITKRGQNVTFRCDPISEHNRLYWYRQTLGQGPEFLTYFQNEAQLEKSRLLSDRFSAERPKGSFSTLEIQRTEQGDSAMYLCASSPLGGDGDTQYFGPGTRLTVL.

The sample holds many counts of this clonotype. This chain links TRBV12-3 or TRBV12-4 with TRBJ1-1; no definite D call. The CDR3 runs 13 residues. Deletions cut 2 bases from V and 7 bases from J, with 11 bases between. CDR3 DNA: TGTGCCAGCAGTTTAAGGGCAGGCGGTGAAGCTTTCTTT. Translating gives CASSLRAGGEAFF.

This clonotype was detected only a few times. The V gene is TRBV25-1, the J gene TRBJ2-1, with 7 bases fitting TRBD2. V lost 2 bases and J lost 1; bases outside the gene matches: 11. This CDR3 is 18 amino acids long. Germline V lookup: CDR1 MGHDK, CDR2 SYGVNS. This CDR3 reads CASSEVSGSKGSYNEQFF. In DNA, the CDR3 is TGTGCCAGCAGTGAAGTTAGCGGGTCCAAAGGGTCCTACAATGAGCAGTTCTTC.